These 11 T cell receptor beta chains were sequenced from one sample in a study of CDR3 diversity in severe acne. TCRdb used MiXCR to reprocess the PCR reads, holding one entry per CDR3 protein. The data show roughly 100,000 distinct CDR3 sequences, roughly half seen once. What was sequenced was blood. Source of these receptors: a male donor with acne.

This clonotype has at least ten counts. The chain links TRBV19 to TRBJ1-4; 9 bases line up with TRBD1. V shed 7 bases, J shed 6 bases, and the junction held 9 bases outside the gene matches. Germline V gene sequence: CDR1 LNHDA, CDR2 SQIVND (reference sequence). This CDR3 contains 15 residues. DNA for the CDR3: TGTGCCAGTAACCTCCCGGGACAGGGAGATGAAAAACTGTTTTTT. It codes for CASNLPGQGDEKLFF.

The table lists this clonotype with many counts. The V and J genes are TRBV4-2 and TRBJ2-7; 13 positions agree with TRBD2. V shed 8 bases, J shed 4 bases, and the junction held 5 bases outside the gene matches. This CDR3 region has 14 residues. Germline V gene data show CDR1 as LGHNA and CDR2 as YNFKEQ. As DNA, the CDR3 is TGTGCCAGCCCCCAACTAGCGGGAGGGTACGAGCAGTACGTC. Translated, it gives CASPQLAGGYEQYV.

CDR3: CASSFGGIYGYTF. CDR3 bases: TGTGCCAGCAGTTTCGGGGGAATTTATGGCTACACCTTC. The V gene is TRBV28, the J gene TRBJ1-2, with a tentative D call TRBD1 (5 bases). The CDR3 is 13 amino acids. Germline V lookup: CDR1 MDHEN, CDR2 SYDVKM. Trimming took off 3 bases at V and 5 bases at J, with 10 bases between the two ends.

This clonotype was counted at least ten times. The V call is TRBV5-1, the J call TRBJ2-7; no clear D. The V gene lost 2 bases and the J gene lost 2 bases, with 14 bases spanning the gap. This CDR3 region has 15 residues. Germline values: CDR1 SGHRS, CDR2 YFSETQ. The CDR3 sequence: CASSLSRDLPYEQYF. The DNA for the CDR3 is TGCGCCAGCAGCTTATCCCGAGACTTACCCTACGAGCAGTACTTC.

The J gene is TRBJ2-5, the V gene TRBV20-1, with 8 bases fitting TRBD1. The CDR3 has 15 residues. Trimming removed 3 bases from V and 5 bases from J; junction bases left unmatched: 11. Per the germline V gene, CDR1 is DFQATT and CDR2 is SNEGSKA (reference sequence). This CDR3 is CSASSAGGHQETQYF. The CDR3 bases are TGCAGTGCTAGTAGTGCAGGGGGCCATCAGGAGACCCAGTACTTC.

The chain recombines TRBV4-1 with TRBJ2-3; D perhaps matches TRBD2 (5 bases). V was clipped by 4 bases and J by 6 bases, with 11 bases between them. Germline V gene sequence: CDR1 MGHRA, CDR2 YSYEKL. This CDR3 comprises 13 residues. CDR3 region: CASSRDGEDTQYF. In DNA form, the CDR3 reads TGCGCCAGCAGCCGCGACGGGGAGGATACGCAGTATTTT.

To note about this clonotype: No conserved phenylalanine or tryptophan ends this CDR3, so it is likely a read error. The chain links TRBV28 to TRBJ2-7; unclear D gene. The CDR3 contains 11 residues. Trimming pared 3 bases from V and 4 bases from J, leaving 4 bases between. Germline V lookup: CDR1 MDHEN, CDR2 SYDVKM. The DNA of the CDR3 is TGTGCCAGCAGTTTGAATTACGAGCAGTACCTC. It is translated as CASSLNYEQYL.

By frequency in the sample, this clonotype is medium-sized. The chain links TRBV7-2 to TRBJ2-3; 7 bases align to TRBD1. The length of the CDR3 is 13 residues. V gave up 10 bases and J gave up 3 bases; unmatched junction bases: 7. The germline gives CDR1 SGHTA, CDR2 FQGNSA. The CDR3 loop is CATAKTGTDTQYF. CDR3 nucleotides: TGTGCCACCGCCAAGACAGGGACAGATACGCAGTATTTT.

Worth noting for this clonotype: A single base separates this from a much larger clone, so it may be a read error. The CDR3 here is CASSLPGEAFF. CDR3 bases: TGTGCCAGCAGCTTGCCGGGGGAAGCTTTCTTT. The genes are TRBV5-4 and TRBJ1-1; the D is unclear. The CDR3 contains 11 residues. Trimming took 1 base from V and 8 from J, leaving 6 bases between them. Germline V lookup: CDR1 SGHNT, CDR2 YYREEE (reference sequence).

This clonotype was seen only a few times. A read error may explain this, as a much larger clone is one base away. The rearrangement links TRBV20-1 to TRBJ2-3; unclear D gene. The J call may be incorrect, as the DNA end agrees better with TRBJ1-5. This CDR3 is 11 amino acids long. Looked up from germline, CDR1 is DFQATT and CDR2 is SNEGSKA (reference sequence). The DNA for the CDR3 is TGCAGTGCTAACATAGCGAATACGCAGCATTTT. This sequence encodes CSANIANTQHF.

J is TRBJ2-2 and V is TRBV19; D ambiguous. The CDR3 has 14 residues. Trimming shortened V by 7 bases and J by 4 bases, and 13 bases separated the two germline ends. The germline V gene has CDR1 LNHDA and CDR2 SQIVND (reference sequence). In nucleotides, the CDR3 is TGTGCCAGTAAGGCCTCAGGATTCACCGGGGAGCTGTTTTTT. Protein sequence: CASKASGFTGELFF.